One sample yielded the 18 T cell receptor beta chains listed below, sequenced in a study of CD8 T cells in ankylosing spondylitis. TCRdb independently ran MiXCR on the 5' RACE reads; one entry per CDR3 protein. This sample has about 240,000 distinct CDR3 sequences, with 10% to 13% found just once. Material: blood, either unsorted or a sorted T cell fraction (not recorded which). The receptors were sampled from a male donor with ankylosing spondylitis or in good health (not recorded which).

The rearrangement uses TRBV6-1 and TRBJ2-5, with TRBD2 as a possible D gene (6 bases). Germline CDR1 and CDR2: MNHNS and SASEGT. V lost 3 bases and J lost 4, with 15 bases in between. This CDR3 comprises 15 residues. The CDR3 DNA is TGTGCCAGCAGTGATTGGAGGGGCGGGTTAGAGACCCAGTACTTC. It yields the protein CASSDWRGGLETQYF.

This clonotype was found many times. The chain is built from TRBV5-1 and TRBJ1-1, with 12 bases aligning to TRBD1. CDR3 length: 15 residues. The J segment lost 4 bases and the V segment lost 4 bases, leaving 5 bases of the junction unmatched. Germline V lookup: CDR1 SGHRS, CDR2 YFSETQ. CDR3 protein: CASSRGQGAVTEAFF. The CDR3, as DNA: TGCGCCAGCAGCCGGGGACAGGGGGCGGTCACTGAAGCTTTCTTT.

The sample holds many counts of this clonotype. The V gene is TRBV6-1, the J gene TRBJ2-3, with 9 bases aligning to TRBD2. The CDR3 consists of 13 residues. V was pared by 8 bases and J by 4 bases, with 4 bases of the junction left unmatched. Germline values: CDR1 MNHNS, CDR2 SASEGT. The CDR3 region has the DNA TGTGCCAGCGGCGGGGGGGAAGCAGATACGCAGTATTTT. This translates into CASGGGEADTQYF.

This clonotype was counted many times. CDR3 sequence (DNA): TGTGCCAGCAGTTCGACAGGGAAGCAGGTCTATGGCTACACCTTC. Translating gives CASSSTGKQVYGYTF. The V and J genes are TRBV12-3 or TRBV12-4 and TRBJ1-2; 7 nucleotides align to TRBD1. V shed 4 bases and J 4 bases; nucleotides not matched to a gene: 9. This CDR3 region has 15 residues.

This chain connects TRBV18 to TRBJ2-5; no firm D call. This CDR3 has 13 residues. Between the trimmed V and J ends, which lost 2 bases and 3 bases, there was a span of 7 bases. Germline assignment: CDR1 KGHSH and CDR2 LQKENI. CDR3 sequence reads: CASSPTQKETQYF. CDR3 DNA: TGTGCCAGCTCACCAACCCAGAAAGAGACCCAGTACTTC.

This clonotype has at least ten counts. The chain recombines TRBV20-1 with TRBJ2-5; TRBD2 matches at 10 bases. Germline CDR1 DFQATT, CDR2 SNEGSKA (reference sequence). CDR3 size: 14 residues. With V trimmed by 6 bases and J by 5 bases, 9 bases remained unmatched. The CDR3 is CSAPGPAGGETQYF. CDR3 nucleotides: TGCAGTGCCCCAGGGCCAGCGGGAGGGGAGACCCAGTACTTC.

The sample holds many counts of this clonotype. The rearrangement joins TRBV20-1 to TRBJ1-1, with D unclear. The V gene lost 1 base and the J gene lost 0 bases, with 3 bases spanning the gap. The CDR3 extends over 12 amino acids. Germline lookup yields CDR1 DFQATT and CDR2 SNEGSKA (reference sequence). The CDR3 coding sequence is TGCAGTGCTAGAGGGGTGAACACTGAAGCTTTCTTT. It encodes CSARGVNTEAFF.

This clonotype was seen a handful of times. The V and J genes are TRBV27 and TRBJ1-1; 7 positions match TRBD1. This CDR3 spans 14 amino acids. V trimming: 6 bases; J trimming: 1 base; junction bases outside the gene matches: 5. The germline V gene has CDR1 MNHEY and CDR2 SMNVEV (reference sequence). The CDR3 DNA sequence: TGTGCCAGCAGGCAACAGGGGCGGAACACTGAAGCTTTCTTT. Its translation: CASRQQGRNTEAFF.

This clonotype was picked up many times. This chain connects TRBV12-3 or TRBV12-4 to TRBJ1-1; D unclear. V lost 6 bases and J 8 bases, leaving 13 bases between the germline ends. The CDR3 is 12 residues long. The CDR3 spells CASRKTTEEAFF. The DNA for the CDR3 is TGTGCCAGCAGAAAAACGACCGAAGAAGCTTTCTTT.

Remarks on this clonotype: This may be a read error, as it is one base from a much larger clone. The V call is TRBV30, the J call TRBJ1-2; D call uncertain. The length of the CDR3 is 13 residues. V shed 4 bases and J shed 10 bases, with 19 bases lying between them. The germline CDR1 and CDR2 sequences are GTSNPN and SVGIG (reference sequence). The CDR3, as DNA: TGTGCCTGGAAAGGGATAGATGCGCAAGACTACACCTTC. Encoded protein: CAWKGIDAQDYTF. Supplemented by reference TRBV30 and TRBJ1-2, the full variable domain reads SQTIHQWPATLVQPVGSPLSLECTVEGTSNPNLYWYRQAAGRGLQLLFYSVGIGQISSEVPQNLSASRPQDRQFILSSKKLLLSDSGFYLCAWKGIDAQDYTFGSGTRLTVV.

The rearrangement links TRBV18 to TRBJ1-6; 7 bases fit TRBD1. The germline gives CDR1 KGHSH, CDR2 LQKENI. The V and J ends lost 5 bases and 10 bases, in that order; junction bases with no gene match: 11. The CDR3 totals 15 residues. The DNA of the CDR3 is TGTGCCAGCTCATCCGAGGGGGCCTGGGGGTCACCCCTCCACTTT. This sequence encodes CASSSEGAWGSPLHF.

In this sample, this clonotype turned up many times. The rearrangement joins TRBV5-1 to TRBJ2-1, with 8 bases lining up with TRBD2. Per the germline V gene, CDR1 is SGHRS and CDR2 is YFSETQ. This CDR3 comprises 15 residues. V shed 4 bases, J shed 6 bases, and the junction held 9 bases outside the gene matches. Here the CDR3 reads CASSRSGSVGNEQFF. The CDR3 region has the DNA TGCGCCAGCAGCCGAAGCGGGAGTGTGGGCAATGAGCAGTTCTTC.

The rearrangement links TRBV7-8 to TRBJ1-4; D unclear. Germline CDR1 SGHVS, CDR2 FQNEAQ. CDR3 length: 13 amino acids. V was trimmed by 5 bases and J by 5 bases, leaving 9 bases between them. As DNA, the CDR3 is TGTGCCAGCAGCCAGACGGTCAATGAAAAACTGTTTTTT. This translates into CASSQTVNEKLFF.

The chain carries TRBV3-1 and TRBJ2-1, with a possible D match to TRBD2 (5 bases). Between the trimmed V and J ends, which lost 4 bases and 0 bases, there was a span of 25 bases. This CDR3 region has 20 residues. Germline CDR1 and CDR2: LGHDT and YNNKEL (reference sequence). The CDR3 coding sequence is TGTGCCAGCAGCCCCCAAAGCCTCTCTAGGACGGGAAGCTCCTACAATGAGCAGTTCTTC. It codes for CASSPQSLSRTGSSYNEQFF.

In this sample, this clonotype turned up a few times. The gene calls are TRBV5-1 and TRBJ1-1; the D gene is possibly TRBD1 (5 bases). The V and J ends lost 4 bases and 8 bases respectively, with 15 bases between them. Germline assignment: CDR1 SGHRS and CDR2 YFSETQ. The CDR3 has 13 amino acids. The DNA of the CDR3 is TGCGCCAGCAGCGCCCCCGGGGGGGGGGAAGCTTTCTTT. This gives the protein CASSAPGGGEAFF.

This chain links TRBV12-3 or TRBV12-4 with TRBJ2-5; 7 bases align to TRBD2. The CDR3 is made up of 14 amino acids. Trimming cost V 6 bases and J 0 bases; bases outside gene matches: 4. This chain's CDR3 is CASSPGGNQETQYF. In DNA, the CDR3 is TGTGCCAGCAGCCCGGGGGGAAACCAAGAGACCCAGTACTTC.

This chain links TRBV5-4 with TRBJ1-2; TRBD1 matches 7 bases. Trimming cost V 4 bases and J 4 bases; bases outside gene matches: 16. Germline V gene sequence: CDR1 SGHNT, CDR2 YYREEE (reference sequence). The CDR3 spans 17 residues. Here the CDR3 DNA reads TGTGCCAGCAGCCCGGGGGGGACAGTCCAGAAAGGCTATGGCTACACCTTC. As protein: CASSPGGTVQKGYGYTF.

V usage is TRBV12-3 or TRBV12-4 and J usage is TRBJ1-2; D call uncertain. This CDR3 region has 12 residues. Trimming cost V 2 bases and J 5 bases, with 6 bases left between them. DNA for the CDR3: TGTGCCAGCAGTTTACCGGGGTATGGCTACACCTTC. Translation gives CASSLPGYGYTF.